This T cell receptor beta chain is drawn from a study of cytomegalovirus exposure and HLA in healthy donors. This CDR3 is 13 amino acids long. Germline values: CDR1 LGHNT, CDR2 FRNRAP. The V and J ends lost 2 bases and 7 bases respectively, with 8 bases between them. Notes on the study in general: In presence/absence analyses, roughly uniform sequencing depth across donors was assumed.

As to this clone: Its antigen remains unknown.

PCR used 60 Vbeta primers and 13 Jbeta primers. Profiled with immunoSEQ multiplex PCR; TCRdb holds only in-frame clones, not every one. The table records about 110,000 clones, 65% to 85% of them present only once. The clonotype originates from a middle-aged man in good health and CMV-seronegative. This sequence joins TRBV12-5 and TRBJ1-4; the D is unclear. Sequenced material: PBMCs. CDR3 residues: CASGLPYSEKLFF. Written as DNA, the CDR3 is TGTGCTAGTGGTTTGCCCTATTCTGAAAAACTGTTTTTT. Full variable domain (rest looked up from reference TRBV12-5 and TRBJ1-4): DARVTQTPRHKVTEMGQEVTMRCQPILGHNTVFWYRQTMMQGLELLAYFRNRAPLDDSGMPKDRFSAEMPDATLATLKIQPSEPRDSAVYFCASGLPYSEKLFFGSGTQLSVL.